The rows below give T cell receptor beta chains drawn from one sample of a study of T cell responses to AZD1222 COVID-19 vaccine. Sequencing was performed with immunoSEQ multiplex PCR; in TCRdb, only in-frame clones are kept and a portion is missing. The profile shows more than 95,000 clones, about 85% of them singletons. Sequencing used peripheral blood, obtained 28 days after the second AZD1222 dose. The source is an adult who received the AZD1222 COVID-19 vaccine. Each CDR3 is given with its conserved first and last residue. D genes are given only for firm matches. Clone size is stated in some rows and not others, as once, few, many or a class when expanded.

>TRBJ1-6|NA|TRBV2|NA
CASTDRLGSPLHF
TGTGCCAGCACCGACAGGCTAGGATCACCCCTCCACTTT
>TRBJ1-4|NA|TRBV5-6|once
CASSFEYTNEKLFF
TGTGCCAGCAGCTTCGAGTATACTAATGAAAAACTGTTTTTT
>TRBJ2-1|TRBD2|TRBV19|NA
CASSWERGGHNEQFF
TGTGCCAGTAGTTGGGAGCGGGGGGGCCACAATGAGCAGTTCTTC
>TRBJ1-1|NA|TRBV2|many
CASSVDGMNTEAFF
TGTGCCAGCAGCGTCGACGGGATGAACACTGAAGCTTTCTTT
>TRBJ1-5|NA|TRBV30|NA
CAWSGRGRGNQPQHF
TGTGCCTGGAGTGGCAGGGGAAGAGGCAATCAGCCCCAGCATTTT
>TRBJ2-3|NA|TRBV11-2|NA
CASSFNGRSTDTQYF
TGTGCCAGCAGCTTTAATGGACGGAGCACAGATACGCAGTATTTT
>TRBJ2-7|NA|TRBV7-9|NA
CASSLVEGGTYEQYF
TGTGCCAGCAGCTTAGTGGAGGGCGGAACCTACGAGCAGTACTTC
>TRBJ2-5|TRBD2|TRBV7-9|NA
CASSLKGAGLAVTETQYF
TGTGCCAGCAGCTTAAAGGGGGCTGGACTAGCGGTGACAGAGACCCAGTACTTC
>TRBJ2-5|NA|TRBV12-3/TRBV12-4|NA
CASSLSGETQYF
TGTGCCAGCAGTTTAAGTGGAGAGACCCAGTACTTC
>TRBJ2-1|TRBD2|TRBV18|NA
CASSALLGRGAYNEQFF
TGTGCCAGCTCAGCGCTCCTTGGGCGGGGGGCCTACAATGAGCAGTTCTTC
>TRBJ2-1|TRBD2|TRBV10-3|once
CAISESLGLAVNEQFF
TGTGCCATCAGTGAGTCGTTGGGACTAGCGGTTAATGAGCAGTTCTTC
>TRBJ2-5|TRBD1|TRBV7-2|NA
CASSPRDSKRETQYF
TGTGCCAGCAGCCCCCGGGACAGCAAGCGGGAGACCCAGTACTTC
>TRBJ2-5|NA|TRBV5-1|NA
CASSYDRPGETQYF
TGCGCCAGCAGCTACGACAGACCTGGAGAGACCCAGTACTTC
>TRBJ2-4|NA|TRBV24-1|NA
CATLRRDSRSGAKNIQYF
TGTGCCACCCTACGGAGGGACAGTCGCTCGGGGGCCAAAAACATTCAGTACTTC
>TRBJ1-3|NA|TRBV12-3/TRBV12-4|NA
CASSLAEGYTIYF
TGTGCCAGCAGTTTAGCCGAGGGCTACACCATATATTTT
>TRBJ1-2|TRBD1|TRBV28|NA
CASSQGENYGYTF
TGTGCCAGCAGTCAGGGGGAAAACTATGGCTACACCTTC
>TRBJ1-4|NA|TRBV7-7|NA
CASSLCDSQATNEKLFF
TGTGCCAGCAGCTTATGCGACAGTCAAGCAACTAATGAAAAACTGTTTTTT
>TRBJ2-7|NA|TRBV5-1|NA
CASSLAPGYEQYF
TGCGCCAGCAGCTTGGCCCCGGGGTACGAGCAGTACTTC
>TRBJ2-7|NA|TRBV4-1|NA
CASSQGEWLARGSLTYEQYF
TGCGCCAGCAGCCAAGGGGAGTGGCTGGCTCGGGGTAGCCTAACCTACGAGCAGTACTTC
>TRBJ1-2|NA|TRBV7-6|NA
CASGSGTGSSNYGYTF
TGTGCCAGCGGCTCCGGGACGGGAAGTTCTAACTATGGCTACACCTTC
>TRBJ1-1|TRBD1|TRBV29-1|NA
CSVEDRGTEAFF
TGCAGCGTTGAAGACAGGGGGACTGAAGCTTTCTTT
>TRBJ1-4|NA|TRBV5-5|NA
CASSFWTANEKLFF
TGTGCCAGCAGCTTCTGGACGGCTAATGAAAAACTGTTTTTT
>TRBJ1-5|NA|TRBV6-5|NA
CASNSGDSNQPQHF
TGTGCCAGCAACTCCGGGGATAGCAATCAGCCCCAGCATTTT
>TRBJ2-6|NA|TRBV6-5|NA
CALGRAGANVLTF
TGTGCGCTGGGCAGAGCTGGGGCCAACGTCCTGACTTTC
>TRBJ1-5|TRBD1|TRBV7-6|NA
CASSLGGTENQPQHF
TGTGCCAGCAGCTTAGGAGGGACAGAGAATCAGCCCCAGCATTTT
>TRBJ1-5|TRBD1|TRBV28|NA
CASSLSWTARGRIRSNQPQHF
TGTGCCAGCAGTTTATCCTGGACGGCCAGGGGGCGCATTAGAAGCAATCAGCCCCAGCATTTT
>TRBJ2-7|TRBD2|TRBV28|NA
CASTIGLAGSHEQYF
TGTGCCAGCACCATAGGACTAGCGGGGAGTCACGAGCAGTACTTC
>TRBJ1-4|NA|TRBV28|NA
CASTSLGQSNEKLFF
TGTGCCAGCACCTCACTTGGACAGAGTAATGAAAAACTGTTTTTT
>TRBJ1-4|TRBD1|TRBV5-1|NA
CASSLGTGDEKLFF
TGCGCCAGCAGCTTAGGGACAGGGGATGAAAAACTGTTTTTT
>TRBJ2-5|TRBD1|TRBV28|NA
CASSLGTGEGGWFREYF
TGTGCCAGCAGTCTGGGGACAGGGGAGGGAGGGTGGTTTCGTGAGTACTTC
>TRBJ1-6|NA|TRBV7-8|once
CASSSGQRPNSPLHF
TGTGCCAGCAGCTCTGGACAGAGACCTAATTCACCCCTCCACTTT
>TRBJ1-1|NA|TRBV4-3|NA
CASSGRLNSEAFF
TGCGCCAGTTCGGGACGTCTGAACTCTGAAGCTTTCTTT
>TRBJ2-7|NA|TRBV2|NA
CATAVNRVSEQYF
TGTGCCACCGCTGTAAACAGGGTTTCCGAGCAGTACTTC